The rows below give T cell receptor beta chains drawn from one sample of a study of shared clonotypes between healthy human individuals. The repertoire was sequenced with immunoSEQ multiplex PCR; TCRdb's copy has only in-frame clones and lacks some. The sample gives approximately 1,000,000 clones, roughly 74% of which show up once; under 0.65% is in the top ten. The sequenced sample consisted of memory CD4+ T cells from PBMCs. The receptors here all came from a man in his late teens or twenties in good health. Some clones in this sample may be carry-over from other donors' samples. CDR3s include the opening cysteine and the closing phenylalanine or tryptophan. A D gene is named only where the DNA matches it firmly. The size field is filled for only some rows; it gives once, few, many or a size class.

v_gene	d_gene	j_gene	abundance	CDR3nt	CDR3aa
TRBV5-1	NA	TRBJ1-5	NA	TGCGCCAGCAGCTTGGAAGGGCCGGGGCAGCCCCAGCATTTT	CASSLEGPGQPQHF
TRBV11-2	TRBD2	TRBJ2-7	few	TGTGCCAGCAGCGGTCAACCGGGACTAGCGGGAGGAGTCTCCTACGAGCAGTACTTC	CASSGQPGLAGGVSYEQYF
TRBV15	NA	TRBJ1-5	once	TGTGCCACCAGCAGAGGTCCGAGAGGCAATCAGCCCCAGCATTTT	CATSRGPRGNQPQHF
TRBV29-1	TRBD2	TRBJ2-7	NA	TGCAGCGCCGGGGGACTAACCTACGAGCAGTACTTC	CSAGGLTYEQYF
TRBV7-9	NA	TRBJ2-6	NA	TGTGCCAGCAGCCGACCCCTGGGGGTTCGCTCTGGGGCCAACGTCCTGACTTTC	CASSRPLGVRSGANVLTF
TRBV29-1	NA	TRBJ1-3	NA	TGCAGCGTTGAAGAGGTGAACTCTGGAAACACCATATATTTT	CSVEEVNSGNTIYF
TRBV18	NA	TRBJ2-1	NA	TGTGCCAGCTCACCACAGGGCAGACTTATCAATGAGCAGTTCTTC	CASSPQGRLINEQFF
TRBV18	NA	TRBJ2-5	NA	TGTGCCAGCTCACAAAACAGGGTCGAAGGAGAGACCCAGTACTTC	CASSQNRVEGETQYF
TRBV7-9	TRBD1	TRBJ1-4	many	TGTGCCAGCAGCCTAGGACAGGGGACTAATGAAAAACTGTTTTTT	CASSLGQGTNEKLFF
TRBV5-4	TRBD2	TRBJ2-7	NA	TGTGCCAGCAGCCGACTGACTAGCGGGAGTAAGCACGAGCAGTACTTC	CASSRLTSGSKHEQYF
TRBV7-2	NA	TRBJ1-4	NA	TGTGCCAGCAGCCGACAGGTTGAAAGCGAAAAACTGTTTTTT	CASSRQVESEKLFF
TRBV5-1	TRBD2	TRBJ2-3	NA	TGCGCCAGCAGCACCCGACCGGGACTAGCGGGAGATGATACGCAGTATTTT	CASSTRPGLAGDDTQYF
TRBV5-1	NA	TRBJ2-3	once	TGCGCCAGCAGCTTGGTACTTGAAGATACGCAGTATTTT	CASSLVLEDTQYF
TRBV2	TRBD2	TRBJ2-5	NA	TGTGCCAGGGACCAACGAGGGACTATCGGTCAAGAGACCCAGTACTTC	CARDQRGTIGQETQYF